This passage covers 9 T cell receptor beta chains from one sample sequenced in a study of identical twins. TCRdb independently ran MiXCR on the 5' RACE reads; one entry per CDR3 protein. The sample contains about 340,000 distinct CDR3 sequences, around an eighth of which appear only once. The sample was also reused in another study, on yellow fever vaccine responses in identical twins.

The sequenced sample was CD8+ T cells sorted from blood. Receptors were obtained from a woman between 18 and 29 years old in good health.

A few counts support this clonotype. This sequence joins TRBV5-1 and TRBJ1-1; the D gene is possibly TRBD1 (5 bases). Germline V gene lookup returns CDR1 SGHRS and CDR2 YFSETQ. Trimming left V 1 base short and J 5 bases short, with 24 bases between. This CDR3 has 18 residues. The CDR3 region is CASSLPRWLEGSKTEAFF. CDR3 DNA: TGCGCCAGCAGCTTGCCCCGTTGGCTCGAGGGGAGTAAAACTGAAGCTTTCTTT.

This clonotype was recorded at least ten times. The chain links TRBV28 to TRBJ2-1; the match to TRBD1 covers 8 bases. V lost 3 bases to trimming and J lost 10 bases; unmatched junction nucleotides: 8. This CDR3 spans 14 amino acids. CDR1 is MDHEN, CDR2 SYDVKM, per germline. The CDR3 DNA reads TGTGCCAGCAGTTTCAGGGACAGGTTTGGGGAGCAGTTCTTC. Its protein product is CASSFRDRFGEQFF.

The chain couples TRBV7-9 to TRBJ2-1, with 8 bases aligning to TRBD2. The germline gives CDR1 SEHNR, CDR2 FQNEAQ (reference sequence). Unmatched junction bases numbered 9, after V lost 5 bases and J lost 3 bases. The length of the CDR3 is 16 residues. CDR3 coding DNA: TGTGCCAGCAGCATGTCCGGTAGCGGGGTCTACAATGAGCAGTTCTTC. Protein product: CASSMSGSGVYNEQFF.

The table lists this clonotype with many counts. The gene calls are TRBV6-1 and TRBJ2-1; 8 nucleotides line up with TRBD2. The CDR3 spans 18 residues. Per the germline V gene, CDR1 is MNHNS and CDR2 is SASEGT. Trimming cost V 3 bases and J 0 bases; bases outside gene matches: 10. CDR3: CASSETPREGSSYNEQFF. In nucleotides, the CDR3 is TGTGCCAGCAGTGAGACTCCCCGGGAGGGGAGCTCCTACAATGAGCAGTTCTTC.

The V and J genes are TRBV25-1 and TRBJ2-1, with 13 bases aligning to TRBD2. This CDR3 has 14 residues. The germline gives CDR1 MGHDK, CDR2 SYGVNS. Losses at the gene ends were 8 bases for V and 7 bases for J; bases not matched to a gene: 5. CDR3 coding DNA: TGTGCCAGCGGTACTAGCGGGAGGGAGAATGAGCAGTTCTTC. Residues: CASGTSGRENEQFF.

This clonotype was observed at least ten times. The gene calls are TRBV20-1 and TRBJ1-3; TRBD1 might be the D (6 bases). The CDR3 runs 15 residues. The germline V gene encodes CDR1 DFQATT and CDR2 SNEGSKA (reference sequence). Deletions cut 1 base from V and 0 bases from J, with 10 bases between. As DNA, the CDR3 is TGCAGTGCTAGAGGGGGGGGCCACTCTGGAAACACCATATATTTT. Translation: CSARGGGHSGNTIYF.

CDR3 DNA sequence: TGTGCCAGCAGGGGCGGGAGTCTGGCCAAAAACATTCAGTACTTC. It codes for CASRGGSLAKNIQYF. V gene TRBV2 combines with J gene TRBJ2-4; 7 bases agree with TRBD2. V lost 6 bases, J lost 1 base, and 6 bases stayed unmatched. The CDR3 totals 15 residues. Germline assignment: CDR1 SNHLY and CDR2 FYNNEI.

This clonotype was found a few times. The rearrangement joins TRBV29-1 to TRBJ2-1, with TRBD2 matching 7 bases. Germline V gene data show CDR1 as SQVTM and CDR2 as ANQGSEA. There are 17 residues in the CDR3. Trimming cost V 6 bases and J 0 bases; bases outside gene matches: 14. CDR3 residues: CSVAQLANQISYNEQFF. In nucleotides, the CDR3 is TGCAGCGTCGCACAACTAGCGAATCAAATCTCCTACAATGAGCAGTTCTTC.

The CDR3 is CASSTLGSREGLGDEQFF. CDR3 nucleotides: TGTGCCAGCAGCACCCTCGGTTCCCGGGAGGGCCTGGGGGATGAGCAGTTCTTC. The J gene is TRBJ2-1, the V gene TRBV13, with 8 bases fitting TRBD2. J lost 8 bases, V lost 5 bases, and 20 bases had no gene match. Germline V gene sequence: CDR1 PRHDT, CDR2 FYEKMQ (reference sequence). There are 18 residues in the CDR3.